A selection of T cell receptor beta chains follows, all from one sample in a study of cytomegalovirus exposure and HLA in healthy donors. The protocol was immunoSEQ multiplex PCR, while the TCRdb copy is restricted to in-frame clones and leaves out a portion. The sample has 150,000 to 200,000 clones; roughly 78% are singletons. The sample consisted of PBMCs. Receptor source: a man aged 35 to 55 in good health and CMV-seropositive. CDR3s include the opening cysteine and the closing phenylalanine or tryptophan. Fields, in order: J gene, clone size, D gene, V gene, CDR3 length, CDR3 DNA, CDR3 protein. The D gene is left open where the match is weak. Rows give clone size only sometimes, using once, few, many, or a class for an expanded clone.

TRBJ1-3 NA NA TRBV29-1 11 TGCAGCGTTGCATTAGTAGACACCATATATTTT CSVALVDTIYF
TRBJ1-3 NA TRBD1 TRBV29-1 15 TGCAGCGCCACTATTCCGGAAGAAACAGGGGCCACCATATATTTT CSATIPEETGATIYF
TRBJ1-1 NA TRBD1 TRBV5-6 16 TGTGCCAGCAGCAGGCCGGGACAGGGTTTCAACACTGAAGCTTTCTTT CASSRPGQGFNTEAFF
TRBJ1-1 few NA TRBV5-6 13 TGTGCCAGCAGCTTGGATCAGGACACTGAAGCTTTCTTT CASSLDQDTEAFF
TRBJ2-3 NA NA TRBV18 13 TGTGCCAGCTCACCAGGGGGGACAGATACGCAGTATTTT CASSPGGTDTQYF
TRBJ2-3 NA TRBD2 TRBV30 16 TGTGCCTGGGCCCACGGACTAGCGGGGGGCACAGATACGCAGTATTTT CAWAHGLAGGTDTQYF
TRBJ1-2 NA NA TRBV7-8 13 TGTGCCAGCAGCAACCTGGGCGACGGAAGGTACACCTTC CASSNLGDGRYTF
TRBJ2-7 few TRBD1 TRBV19 15 TGTGCCAGTAGCCCGACAGGGTCTATATCCTACGAGCAGTACTTC CASSPTGSISYEQYF
TRBJ2-7 NA NA TRBV7-8 13 TGTGCCAGCAGCTCCCGGGACTCCTTTGAGCAGTACTTC CASSSRDSFEQYF
TRBJ2-5 NA TRBD2 TRBV18 16 TGTGCCAGCTCACCATTAGCGGGGGGGCGCCAAGAGACCCAGTACTTC CASSPLAGGRQETQYF
TRBJ2-5 NA NA TRBV4-3 15 TGCGCCAGCAGCGGGACATTTCGCCCTTCTGGGGCCCAGTACTTC CASSGTFRPSGAQYF
TRBJ1-3 NA NA TRBV5-4 15 TGTGCCAGCAGCTTGGGGGGCAACACTGGAAACACCATATATTTT CASSLGGNTGNTIYF
TRBJ2-3 NA TRBD2 TRBV19 16 TGTGCCAGTAAGGGGCTAGCGGGGGCCCACACAGATACGCAGTATTTT CASKGLAGAHTDTQYF
TRBJ2-7 NA TRBD2 TRBV7-9 15 TGTGCCAGCAGCGGGGGGACTAGCGGGGCCTACGAGCAGTACTTC CASSGGTSGAYEQYF
TRBJ1-1 few NA TRBV19 15 TGTGCCACCGCCCCTCTGGGCCGCCAGAACACTGAAGCTTTCTTT CATAPLGRQNTEAFF
TRBJ1-2 few NA TRBV7-2 16 TGTGCCAGCAGCCCGCTGGGGTCCGGGGGTGGGTATGGCTACACCTTC CASSPLGSGGGYGYTF
TRBJ2-1 NA TRBD1 TRBV5-1 13 TGCGCCAGCGGGGACAGGGGAGTTGGTGAGCAGTTCTTC CASGDRGVGEQFF
TRBJ1-2 NA NA TRBV25-1 11 TGTGCCAGCAGTGAAGTAAGCGGCTACACCTTC CASSEVSGYTF
TRBJ1-5 NA NA TRBV6-5 15 TGTGCCAGCAGCCCGGGACTGAATAGCAATCAGCCCCAGCATTTT CASSPGLNSNQPQHF
TRBJ2-1 NA TRBD1 TRBV5-6 13 TGTGCCAGCAGTCGTACAGGGGTCGATGAGCAGTTCTTC CASSRTGVDEQFF
TRBJ2-5 NA TRBD2 TRBV9 16 TGTGCCAGCAGCGTAGGGTCTAGCGGGGGGCAAGAGACCCAGTACTTC CASSVGSSGGQETQYF
TRBJ1-1 NA TRBD1 TRBV2 16 TGTGCCAGCAGTGGGAGGACAGGGGCCGCGAACACTGAAGCTTTCTTT CASSGRTGAANTEAFF
TRBJ1-5 NA NA TRBV9 17 TGTGCCAGCAGCGCCTCTTGGCCTCCCCCCTCTGATCAGCCCCAGCATTTT CASSASWPPPSDQPQHF
TRBJ2-7 NA NA TRBV6-5 12 TGTGCCAGCAGGGGAGAAGTTGGAGTGCAGTACTTC CASRGEVGVQYF
TRBJ2-1 NA NA TRBV7-9 13 TGTGCCAGCAGCCCCCAGCAGGGTGGTGAGCAGTTCTTC CASSPQQGGEQFF
TRBJ1-1 NA TRBD1 TRBV18 13 TGTGCCAGCTCTGCGACAGGGGACACTGAAGCTTTCTTT CASSATGDTEAFF